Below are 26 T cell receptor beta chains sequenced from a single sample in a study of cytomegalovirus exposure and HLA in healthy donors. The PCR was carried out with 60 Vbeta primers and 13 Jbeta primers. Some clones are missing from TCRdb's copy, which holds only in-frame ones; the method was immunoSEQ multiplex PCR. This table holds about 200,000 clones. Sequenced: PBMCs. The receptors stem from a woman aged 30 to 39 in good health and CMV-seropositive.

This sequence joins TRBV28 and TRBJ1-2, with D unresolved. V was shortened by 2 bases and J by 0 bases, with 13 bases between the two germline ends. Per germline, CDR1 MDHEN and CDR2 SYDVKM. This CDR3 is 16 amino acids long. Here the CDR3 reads CASSLVTDPANYGYTF. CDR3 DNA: TGTGCCAGCAGTTTAGTTACAGACCCAGCTAACTATGGCTACACCTTC.

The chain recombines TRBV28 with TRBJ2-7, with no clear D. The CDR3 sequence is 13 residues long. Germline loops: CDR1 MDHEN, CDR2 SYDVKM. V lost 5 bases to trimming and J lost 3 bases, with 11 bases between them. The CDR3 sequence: CASSLRQVYEQYF. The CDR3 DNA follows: TGTGCCAGCAGTCTAAGACAAGTCTACGAGCAGTACTTC. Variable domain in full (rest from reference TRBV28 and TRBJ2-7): DVKVTQSSRYLVKRTGEKVFLECVQDMDHENMFWYRQDPGLGLRLIYFSYDVKMKEKGDIPEGYSVSREKKERFSLILESASTNQTSMYLCASSLRQVYEQYFGPGTRLTVT.

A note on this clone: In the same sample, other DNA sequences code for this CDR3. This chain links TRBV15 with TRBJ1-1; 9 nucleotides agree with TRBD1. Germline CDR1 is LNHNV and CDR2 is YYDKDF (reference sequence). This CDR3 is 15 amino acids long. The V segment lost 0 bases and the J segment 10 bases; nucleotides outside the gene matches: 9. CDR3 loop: CATSREVGTGIGAFF. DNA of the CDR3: TGTGCCACCAGCAGAGAGGTCGGGACAGGGATCGGAGCTTTCTTT. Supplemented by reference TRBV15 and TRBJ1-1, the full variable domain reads DAMVIQNPRYQVTQFGKPVTLSCSQTLNHNVMYWYQQKSSQAPKLLFHYYDKDFNNEADTPDNFQSRRPNTSFCFLDIRSPGLGDTAMYLCATSREVGTGIGAFFGQGTRLTVV.

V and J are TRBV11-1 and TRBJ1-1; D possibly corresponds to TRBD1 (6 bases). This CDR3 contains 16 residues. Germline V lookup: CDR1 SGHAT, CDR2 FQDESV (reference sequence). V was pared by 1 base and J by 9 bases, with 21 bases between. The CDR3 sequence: CASSLGGGQMRPQAFF. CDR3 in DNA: TGTGCCAGCAGCTTAGGAGGGGGACAAATGCGGCCCCAAGCTTTCTTT.

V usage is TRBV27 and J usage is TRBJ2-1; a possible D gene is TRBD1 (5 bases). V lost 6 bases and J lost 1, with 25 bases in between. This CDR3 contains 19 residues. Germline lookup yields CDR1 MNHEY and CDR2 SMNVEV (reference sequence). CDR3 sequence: CASRAGFMDIALSYNEQFF. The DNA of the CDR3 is TGTGCCAGCAGGGCAGGTTTTATGGACATAGCCTTGTCCTACAATGAGCAGTTCTTC.

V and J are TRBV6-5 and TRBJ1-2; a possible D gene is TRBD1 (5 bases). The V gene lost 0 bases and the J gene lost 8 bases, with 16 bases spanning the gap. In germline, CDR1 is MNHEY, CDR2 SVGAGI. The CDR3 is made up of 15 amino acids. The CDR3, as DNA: TGTGCCAGCAGTTACTCTAGGGGATCCTTTCAGGGCTACACCTTC. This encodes CASSYSRGSFQGYTF.

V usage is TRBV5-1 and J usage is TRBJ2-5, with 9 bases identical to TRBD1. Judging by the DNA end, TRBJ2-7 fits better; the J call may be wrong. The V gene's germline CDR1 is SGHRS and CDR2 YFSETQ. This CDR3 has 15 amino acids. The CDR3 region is CASSFRTGEGYEQYF. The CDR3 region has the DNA TGCGCCAGCAGCTTTCGGACAGGGGAAGGCTACGAGCAGTACTTC.

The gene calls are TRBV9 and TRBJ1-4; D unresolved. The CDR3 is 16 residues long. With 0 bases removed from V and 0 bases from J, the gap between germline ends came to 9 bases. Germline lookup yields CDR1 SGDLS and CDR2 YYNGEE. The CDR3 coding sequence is TGTGCCAGCAGCGTAGGGCAGCGACCAACTAATGAAAAACTGTTTTTT. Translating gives CASSVGQRPTNEKLFF. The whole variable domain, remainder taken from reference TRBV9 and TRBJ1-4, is DSGVTQTPKHLITATGQRVTLRCSPRSGDLSVYWYQQSLDQGLQFLIQYYNGEERAKGNILERFSAQQFPDLHSELNLSSLELGDSALYFCASSVGQRPTNEKLFFGSGTQLSVL.

The CDR3 DNA reads as TGTGCCAGCAGCTTAGGGGTGACAGGGGAACCTGGAAACACCATATATTTT. Translation gives CASSLGVTGEPGNTIYF. The V gene is TRBV7-8, the J gene TRBJ1-3; 8 nucleotides match TRBD1. Germline CDR1 is SGHVS and CDR2 is FQNEAQ. This CDR3 is built from 17 residues. The V and J ends lost 1 base and 2 bases, in that order; junction bases with no gene match: 7.

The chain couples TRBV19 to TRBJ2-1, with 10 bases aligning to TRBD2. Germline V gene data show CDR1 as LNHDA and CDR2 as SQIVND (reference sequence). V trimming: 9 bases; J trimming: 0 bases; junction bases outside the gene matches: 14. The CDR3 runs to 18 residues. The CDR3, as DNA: TGTGCCAGCATTAGGGGTACTAGCGGGGCGAGCTCCTACAATGAGCAGTTCTTC. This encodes CASIRGTSGASSYNEQFF.

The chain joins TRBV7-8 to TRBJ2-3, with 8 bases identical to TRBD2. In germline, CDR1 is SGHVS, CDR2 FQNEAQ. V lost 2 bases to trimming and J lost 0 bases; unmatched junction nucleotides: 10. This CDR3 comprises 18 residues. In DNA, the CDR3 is TGTGCCAGCAGCTTAAAAGCGGGGGCAGGACACAGCACAGATACGCAGTATTTT. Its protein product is CASSLKAGAGHSTDTQYF.

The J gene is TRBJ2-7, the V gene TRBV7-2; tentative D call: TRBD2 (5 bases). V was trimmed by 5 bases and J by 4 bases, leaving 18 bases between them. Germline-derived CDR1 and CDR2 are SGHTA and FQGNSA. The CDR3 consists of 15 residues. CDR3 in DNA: TGTGCCAGCAGCCCCCAGAGGGAGATTATTTACGAGCAGTACTTC. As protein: CASSPQREIIYEQYF.

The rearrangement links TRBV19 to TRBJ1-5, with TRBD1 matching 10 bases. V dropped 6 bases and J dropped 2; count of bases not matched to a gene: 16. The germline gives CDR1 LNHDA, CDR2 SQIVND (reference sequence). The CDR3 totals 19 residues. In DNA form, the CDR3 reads TGTGCCAGTAGCAATCCAACCGGGACAGGGGCGTTAGGCAATCAGCCCCAGCATTTT. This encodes CASSNPTGTGALGNQPQHF.

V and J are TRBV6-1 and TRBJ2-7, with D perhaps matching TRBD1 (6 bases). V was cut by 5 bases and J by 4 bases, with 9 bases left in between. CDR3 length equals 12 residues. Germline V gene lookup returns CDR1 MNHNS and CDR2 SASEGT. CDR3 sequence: CASSSDSYEQYF. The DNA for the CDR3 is TGTGCCAGCAGTTCGGACAGTTACGAGCAGTACTTC.

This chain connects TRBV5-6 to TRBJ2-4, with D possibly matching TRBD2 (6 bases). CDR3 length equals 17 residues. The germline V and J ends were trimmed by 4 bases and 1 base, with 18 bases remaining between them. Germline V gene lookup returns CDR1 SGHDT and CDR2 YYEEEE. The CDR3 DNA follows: TGTGCCAGCAGCGCTACGGGGCGGCGGGGTGCCAAAAACATTCAGTACTTC. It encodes CASSATGRRGAKNIQYF.

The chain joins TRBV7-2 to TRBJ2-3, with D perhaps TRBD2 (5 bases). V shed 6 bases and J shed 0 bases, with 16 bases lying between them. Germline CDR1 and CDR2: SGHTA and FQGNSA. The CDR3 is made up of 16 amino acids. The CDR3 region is CASSREGRKSTDTQYF. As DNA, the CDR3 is TGTGCCAGCAGTCGAGAGGGCAGAAAAAGCACAGATACGCAGTATTTT.

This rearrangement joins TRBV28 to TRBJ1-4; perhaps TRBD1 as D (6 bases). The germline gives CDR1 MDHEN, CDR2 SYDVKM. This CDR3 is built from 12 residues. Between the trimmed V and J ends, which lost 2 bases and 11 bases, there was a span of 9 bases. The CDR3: CASSLLRGKLFF. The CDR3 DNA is TGTGCCAGCAGTTTACTTAGGGGGAAACTGTTTTTT.

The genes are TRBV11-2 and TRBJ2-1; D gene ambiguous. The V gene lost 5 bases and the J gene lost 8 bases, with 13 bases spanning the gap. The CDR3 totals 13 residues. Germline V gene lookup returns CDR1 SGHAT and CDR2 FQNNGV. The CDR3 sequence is CASSPSLEDEQFF. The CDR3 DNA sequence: TGTGCCAGCAGCCCATCCTTAGAGGATGAGCAGTTCTTC.

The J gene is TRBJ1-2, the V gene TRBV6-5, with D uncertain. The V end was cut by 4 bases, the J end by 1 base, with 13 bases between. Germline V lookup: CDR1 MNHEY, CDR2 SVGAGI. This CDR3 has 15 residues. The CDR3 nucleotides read TGTGCCAGCAGTTTAGATGCGGATTTTAACTATGGCTACACCTTC. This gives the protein CASSLDADFNYGYTF.

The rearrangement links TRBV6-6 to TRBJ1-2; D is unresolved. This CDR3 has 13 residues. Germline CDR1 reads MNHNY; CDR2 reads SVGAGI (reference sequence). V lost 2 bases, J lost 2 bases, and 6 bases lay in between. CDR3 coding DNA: TGTGCCAGCAGTTACGAACAGAACTATGGCTACACCTTC. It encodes CASSYEQNYGYTF.

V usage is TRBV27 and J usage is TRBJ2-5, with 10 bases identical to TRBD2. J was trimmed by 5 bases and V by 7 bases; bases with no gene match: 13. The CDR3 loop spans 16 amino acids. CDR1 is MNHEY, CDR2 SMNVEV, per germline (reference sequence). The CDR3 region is CASKKGAGGPRETQYF. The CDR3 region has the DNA TGTGCCAGCAAAAAAGGAGCGGGAGGGCCGAGGGAGACCCAGTACTTC.

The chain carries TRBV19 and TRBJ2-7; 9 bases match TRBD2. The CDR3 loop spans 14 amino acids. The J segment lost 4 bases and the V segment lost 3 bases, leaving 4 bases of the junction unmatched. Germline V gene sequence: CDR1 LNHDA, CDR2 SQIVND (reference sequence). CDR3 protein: CASSIASGAYEQYF. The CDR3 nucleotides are TGTGCCAGTAGTATTGCTAGCGGGGCATACGAGCAGTACTTC.

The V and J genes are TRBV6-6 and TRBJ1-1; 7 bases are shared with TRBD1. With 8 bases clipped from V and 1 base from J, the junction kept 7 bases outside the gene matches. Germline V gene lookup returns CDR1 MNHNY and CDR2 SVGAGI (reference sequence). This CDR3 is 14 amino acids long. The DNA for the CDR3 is TGTGCCAGCCCGACAGGGCAGCGGAACACTGAAGCTTTCTTT. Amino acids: CASPTGQRNTEAFF.

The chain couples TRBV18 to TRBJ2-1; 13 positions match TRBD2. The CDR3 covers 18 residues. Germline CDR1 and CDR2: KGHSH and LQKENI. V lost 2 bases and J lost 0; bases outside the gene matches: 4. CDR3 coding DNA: TGTGCCAGCTCACCAGGGACTAGCGGGATTCTCTCCTACAATGAGCAGTTCTTC. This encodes CASSPGTSGILSYNEQFF.

The CDR3 DNA is TGCGCCAGCAGCCACCGGACACAATTAGGTTCACCCCTCCACTTT. It yields the protein CASSHRTQLGSPLHF. This rearrangement joins TRBV4-3 to TRBJ1-6; D possibly corresponds to TRBD1 (5 bases). CDR1 is LGHNA, CDR2 YSLEER, per germline. Trimming stripped 3 bases from V and 9 bases from J, with 15 bases between. The CDR3 spans 15 residues.

The CDR3 loop reads CASSDGSGRDNEQFF. As DNA, the CDR3 is TGTGCCAGCAGTGACGGTAGCGGGAGAGACAATGAGCAGTTCTTC. The V gene is TRBV2, the J gene TRBJ2-1; 9 bases line up with TRBD2. Germline V gives CDR1 SNHLY, CDR2 FYNNEI. The J segment lost 5 bases and the V segment lost 3 bases, leaving 5 bases of the junction unmatched. This CDR3 region has 15 residues.